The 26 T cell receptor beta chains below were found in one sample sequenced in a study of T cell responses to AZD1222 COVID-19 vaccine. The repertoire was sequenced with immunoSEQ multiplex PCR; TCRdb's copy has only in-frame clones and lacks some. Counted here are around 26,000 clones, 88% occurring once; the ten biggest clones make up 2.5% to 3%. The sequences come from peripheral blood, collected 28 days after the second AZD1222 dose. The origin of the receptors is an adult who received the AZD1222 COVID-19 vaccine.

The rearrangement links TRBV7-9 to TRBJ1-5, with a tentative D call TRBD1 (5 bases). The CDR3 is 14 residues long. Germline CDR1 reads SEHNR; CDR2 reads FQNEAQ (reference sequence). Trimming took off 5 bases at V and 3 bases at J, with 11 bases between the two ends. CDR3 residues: CASSMQGFNQPQHF. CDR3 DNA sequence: TGTGCCAGCAGCATGCAGGGCTTCAATCAGCCCCAGCATTTT.

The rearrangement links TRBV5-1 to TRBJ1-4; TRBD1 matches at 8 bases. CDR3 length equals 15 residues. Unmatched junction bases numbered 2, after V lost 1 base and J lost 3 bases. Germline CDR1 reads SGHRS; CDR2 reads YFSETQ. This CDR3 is CASSLTGGANEKLFF. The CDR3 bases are TGCGCCAGCAGCTTGACAGGGGGAGCTAATGAAAAACTGTTTTTT.

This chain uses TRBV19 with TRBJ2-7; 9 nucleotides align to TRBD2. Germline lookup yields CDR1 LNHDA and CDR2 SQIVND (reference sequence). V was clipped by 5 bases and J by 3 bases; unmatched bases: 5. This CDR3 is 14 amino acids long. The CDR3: CASSAGLASYEQYF. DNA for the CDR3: TGTGCCAGTAGTGCGGGACTAGCCAGCTACGAGCAGTACTTC.

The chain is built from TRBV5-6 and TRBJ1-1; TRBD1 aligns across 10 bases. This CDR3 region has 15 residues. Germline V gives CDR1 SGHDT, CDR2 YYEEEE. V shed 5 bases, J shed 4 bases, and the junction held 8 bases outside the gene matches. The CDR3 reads CASRIDRGRGTEAFF. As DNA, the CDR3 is TGTGCCAGCAGAATAGACAGGGGGCGGGGCACTGAAGCTTTCTTT.

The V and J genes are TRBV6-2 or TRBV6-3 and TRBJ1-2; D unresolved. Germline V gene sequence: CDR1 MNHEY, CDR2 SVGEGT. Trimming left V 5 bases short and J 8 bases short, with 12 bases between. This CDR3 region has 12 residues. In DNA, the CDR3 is TGTGCCAGCAGTGGAGACCGGGTGGGCTACACCTTC. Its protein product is CASSGDRVGYTF.

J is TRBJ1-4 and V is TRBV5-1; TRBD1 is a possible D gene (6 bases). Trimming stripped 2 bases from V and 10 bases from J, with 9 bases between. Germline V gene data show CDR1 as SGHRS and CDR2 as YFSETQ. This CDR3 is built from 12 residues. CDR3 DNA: TGCGCCAGCAGCTTAACACAGGGAAAACTGTTTTTT. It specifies CASSLTQGKLFF.

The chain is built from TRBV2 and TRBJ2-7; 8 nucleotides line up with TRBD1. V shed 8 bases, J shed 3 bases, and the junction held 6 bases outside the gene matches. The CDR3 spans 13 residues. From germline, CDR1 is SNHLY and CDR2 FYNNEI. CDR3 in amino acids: CASWGQVDYEQYF. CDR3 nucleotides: TGTGCCAGCTGGGGACAGGTTGACTACGAGCAGTACTTC.

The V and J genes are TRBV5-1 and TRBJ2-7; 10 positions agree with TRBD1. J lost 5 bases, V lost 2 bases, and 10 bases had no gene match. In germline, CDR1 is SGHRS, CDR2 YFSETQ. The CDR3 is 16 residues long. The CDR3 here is CASSFTPGTGVHEQYF. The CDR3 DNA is TGCGCCAGCAGCTTTACCCCCGGGACAGGGGTCCACGAGCAGTACTTC.

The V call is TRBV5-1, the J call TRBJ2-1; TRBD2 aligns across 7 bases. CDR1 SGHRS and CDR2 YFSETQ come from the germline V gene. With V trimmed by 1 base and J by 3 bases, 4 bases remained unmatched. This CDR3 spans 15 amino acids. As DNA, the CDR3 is TGCGCCAGCAGCTTGTCGAGCGGGGTCTACAATGAGCAGTTCTTC. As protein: CASSLSSGVYNEQFF.

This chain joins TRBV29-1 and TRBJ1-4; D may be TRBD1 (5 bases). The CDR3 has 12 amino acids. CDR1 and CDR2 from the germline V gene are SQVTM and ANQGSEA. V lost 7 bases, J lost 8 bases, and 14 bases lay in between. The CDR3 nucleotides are TGCAGCGGGGGGGACGGATTAGAAAAACTGTTTTTT. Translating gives CSGGDGLEKLFF.

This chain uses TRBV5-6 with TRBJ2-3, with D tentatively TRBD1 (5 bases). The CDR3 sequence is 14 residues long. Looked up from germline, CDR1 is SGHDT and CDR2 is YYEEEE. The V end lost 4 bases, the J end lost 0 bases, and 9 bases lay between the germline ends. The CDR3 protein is CASSPGQSTDTQYF. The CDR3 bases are TGTGCCAGCAGCCCTGGACAAAGCACAGATACGCAGTATTTT.

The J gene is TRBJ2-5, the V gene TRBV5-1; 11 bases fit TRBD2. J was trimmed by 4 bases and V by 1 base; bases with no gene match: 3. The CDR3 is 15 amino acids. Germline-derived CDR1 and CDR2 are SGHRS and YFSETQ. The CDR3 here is CASSLNSGGAETQYF. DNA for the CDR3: TGCGCCAGCAGCTTGAATAGCGGGGGGGCAGAGACCCAGTACTTC.

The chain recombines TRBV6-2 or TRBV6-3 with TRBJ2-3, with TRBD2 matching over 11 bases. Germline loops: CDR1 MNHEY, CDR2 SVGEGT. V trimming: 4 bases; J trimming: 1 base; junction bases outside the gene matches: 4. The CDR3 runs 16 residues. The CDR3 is CASSLRTSGRTDTQYF. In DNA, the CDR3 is TGTGCCAGCAGTTTACGGACTAGCGGGCGCACAGATACGCAGTATTTT.

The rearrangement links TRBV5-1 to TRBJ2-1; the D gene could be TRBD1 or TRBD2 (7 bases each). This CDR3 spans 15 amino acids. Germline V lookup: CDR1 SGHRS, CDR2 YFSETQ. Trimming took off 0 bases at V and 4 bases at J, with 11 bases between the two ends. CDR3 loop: CASSLAGGVYNEQFF. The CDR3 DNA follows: TGCGCCAGCAGCTTGGCAGGGGGGGTATACAATGAGCAGTTCTTC.

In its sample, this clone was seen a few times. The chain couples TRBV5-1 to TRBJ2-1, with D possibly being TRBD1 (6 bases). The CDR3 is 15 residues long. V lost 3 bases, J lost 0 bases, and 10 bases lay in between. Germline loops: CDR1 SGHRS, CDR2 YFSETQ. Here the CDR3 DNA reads TGCGCCAGCAGCTCGGACAGAGGCTCCTACAATGAGCAGTTCTTC. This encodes CASSSDRGSYNEQFF.

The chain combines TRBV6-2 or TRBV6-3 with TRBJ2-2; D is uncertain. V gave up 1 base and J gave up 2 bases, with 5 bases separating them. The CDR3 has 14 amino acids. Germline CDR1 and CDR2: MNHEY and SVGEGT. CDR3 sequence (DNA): TGTGCCAGCAGTTACTACAGCAACACCGGGGAGCTGTTTTTT. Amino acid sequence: CASSYYSNTGELFF.

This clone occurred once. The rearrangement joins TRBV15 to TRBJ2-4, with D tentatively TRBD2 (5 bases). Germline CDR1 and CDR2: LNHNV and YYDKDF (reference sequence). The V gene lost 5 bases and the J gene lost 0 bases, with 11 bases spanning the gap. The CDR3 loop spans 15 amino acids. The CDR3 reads CATSPGGLAKNIQYF. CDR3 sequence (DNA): TGTGCCACCAGCCCTGGCGGGCTAGCCAAAAACATTCAGTACTTC.

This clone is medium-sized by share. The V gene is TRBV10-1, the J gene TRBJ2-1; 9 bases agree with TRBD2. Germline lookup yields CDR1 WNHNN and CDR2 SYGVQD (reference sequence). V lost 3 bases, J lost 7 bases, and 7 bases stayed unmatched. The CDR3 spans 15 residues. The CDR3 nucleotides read TGCGCCAGCAGTGACCCGGCTAGCGGGAAGAATGAGCAGTTCTTC. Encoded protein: CASSDPASGKNEQFF.

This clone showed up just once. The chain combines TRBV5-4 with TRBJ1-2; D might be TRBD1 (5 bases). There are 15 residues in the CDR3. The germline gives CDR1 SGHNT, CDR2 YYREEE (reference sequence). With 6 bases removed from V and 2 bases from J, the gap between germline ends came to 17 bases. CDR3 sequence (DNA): TGTGCCAGCACCCCCCACCCTGGGGCCAACTATGGCTACACCTTC. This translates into CASTPHPGANYGYTF.

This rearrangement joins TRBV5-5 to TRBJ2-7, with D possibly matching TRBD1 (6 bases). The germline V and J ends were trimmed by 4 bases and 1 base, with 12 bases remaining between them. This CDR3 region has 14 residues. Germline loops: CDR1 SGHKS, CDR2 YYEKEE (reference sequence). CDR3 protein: CASSRVGQSYEQYF. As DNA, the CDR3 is TGTGCCAGCAGCCGGGTTGGACAGTCCTACGAGCAGTACTTC.

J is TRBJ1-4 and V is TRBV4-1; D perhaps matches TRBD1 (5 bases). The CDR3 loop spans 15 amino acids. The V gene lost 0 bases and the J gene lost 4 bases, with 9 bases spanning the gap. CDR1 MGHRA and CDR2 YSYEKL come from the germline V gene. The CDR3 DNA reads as TGCGCCAGCAGCCAAGAGACAGAGATTAATGAAAAACTGTTTTTT. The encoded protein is CASSQETEINEKLFF.

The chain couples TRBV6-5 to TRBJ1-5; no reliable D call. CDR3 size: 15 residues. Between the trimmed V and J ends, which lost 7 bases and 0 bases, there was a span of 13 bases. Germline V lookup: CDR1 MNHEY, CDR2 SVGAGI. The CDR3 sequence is CASTLSWNSNQPQHF. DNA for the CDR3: TGTGCCAGCACCTTATCTTGGAATAGCAATCAGCCCCAGCATTTT.

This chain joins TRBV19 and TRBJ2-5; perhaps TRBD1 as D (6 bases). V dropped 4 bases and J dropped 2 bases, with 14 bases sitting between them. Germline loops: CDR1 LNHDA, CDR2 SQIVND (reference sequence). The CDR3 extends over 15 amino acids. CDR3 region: CASSKNREGQETQYF. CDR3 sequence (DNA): TGTGCCAGTAGTAAGAACAGGGAAGGGCAAGAGACCCAGTACTTC.

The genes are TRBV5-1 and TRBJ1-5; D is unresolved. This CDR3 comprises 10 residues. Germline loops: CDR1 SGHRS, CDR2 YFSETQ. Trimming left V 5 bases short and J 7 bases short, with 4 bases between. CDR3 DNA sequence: TGCGCCAGCAGAGGGCAGCCCCAGCATTTT. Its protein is CASRGQPQHF.

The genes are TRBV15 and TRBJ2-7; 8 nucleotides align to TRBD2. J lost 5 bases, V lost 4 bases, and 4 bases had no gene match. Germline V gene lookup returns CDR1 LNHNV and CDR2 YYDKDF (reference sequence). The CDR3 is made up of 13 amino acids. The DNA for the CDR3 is TGTGCCACCAGCACTGACGGGGGGGACGAGCAGTACTTC. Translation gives CATSTDGGDEQYF.

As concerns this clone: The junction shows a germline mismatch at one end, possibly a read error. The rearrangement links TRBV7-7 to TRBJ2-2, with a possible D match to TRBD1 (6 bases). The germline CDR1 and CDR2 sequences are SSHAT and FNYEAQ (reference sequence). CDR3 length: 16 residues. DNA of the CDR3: TGTGCTAGCAGCCCATCCGGGACACCGAACACCGGGGAGCTGTTTTTT. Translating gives CASSPSGTPNTGELFF. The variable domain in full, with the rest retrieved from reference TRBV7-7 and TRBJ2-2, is GAGVSQSPRYKVTKRGQDVTLRCDPISSHATLYWYQQALGQGPEFLTYFNYEAQPDKSGLPSDRFSAERPEGSISTLTIQRTEQRDSAMYRCASSPSGTPNTGELFFGEGSRLTVL.